The clone carrying this T cell receptor beta chain showed up many times. Its antigen is not known. CDR1 and CDR2 (germline): SNHLY, FYNNEI. This CDR3 region has 16 residues. With 4 bases clipped from V and 4 bases from J, the junction kept 7 bases outside the gene matches. The record originates from a study of T cells in Graves' hyperthyroidism and ophthalmopathy. Whole-study findings and limits: Ophthalmopathy was separated from stable hyperthyroidism by a 13 V-J model.

TCR beta CDR3 regions were amplified from RNA transcripts. In the first-round RT-PCR of the TCR CDR3, the HTBI primer set was used. TCRdb reanalysed the multiplex PCR reads using MiXCR and keeps one entry per CDR3 protein. The table has about 320,000 distinct CDR3 sequences, around 17% seen once. Thyroid ultrasound, orbital computed tomography, clinical symptoms, and serum thyroxine and TRAb underpinned diagnoses. Fresh peripheral blood, approximately 10 ml, yielded the PBMCs. This chain joins TRBV2 and TRBJ2-3, with 11 positions matching TRBD2. This receptor was identified in a man aged 25 to 40 with Graves' hyperthyroidism. Input material: blood. The CDR3 reads CASSASLAGGADTQYF. As DNA, the CDR3 is TGTGCCAGCAGTGCTTCCCTAGCGGGGGGTGCAGATACGCAGTATTTT.